A selection of T cell receptor beta chains follows, all from one sample in a study of response to subunit inactivated influenza vaccine. TCRdb re-called the RT-PCR reads through MiXCR, storing one row per CDR3 protein. The repertoire has about 300,000 distinct CDR3 sequences, approximately 20% of them found once; the top ten carry 9% to 12%. Sequences were derived from PBMCs from blood, sampled about 20 months after vaccination. The receptors here all came from a man between 50 and 75 years old who received an inactivated influenza vaccine. Both conserved end residues are part of each CDR3. A D gene is named only where the DNA matches it firmly. Clone size is stated in some rows and not others, as once, few, many or a class when expanded.

>TRBV7-8|TRBD1|NA|TRBJ2-7
TGTGCCAGCAGCTTAGTTGGACAGGAGGACGAGCAGTACTTC
CASSLVGQEDEQYF
>TRBV10-2|TRBD2|NA|TRBJ2-1
TGCGCCAGCTCCGACTTGGGACTAGCGGACGGTTACAATGAGCAGTTCTTC
CASSDLGLADGYNEQFF
>TRBV20-1|TRBD2|NA|TRBJ2-1
TGCAGTGCTAGAGTCCTAGCGGTCTCCTACAATGAGCAGTTCTTC
CSARVLAVSYNEQFF
>TRBV7-2|TRBD1|NA|TRBJ2-7
TGTGCCAGCAGCTTAGGAGGGACAGCCATCTCCTACGAGCAGTACTTC
CASSLGGTAISYEQYF
>TRBV25-1|NA|NA|TRBJ1-6
TGTGCCAGCAGTGAATCGGCGGGGTTCGATTCACCCCTCCACTTT
CASSESAGFDSPLHF
>TRBV6-1|TRBD1|few|TRBJ1-6
TGTGCCAGCAGTGAAATGACGGGACAGGGTAACTCACCCCTCCACTTT
CASSEMTGQGNSPLHF
>TRBV5-1|NA|NA|TRBJ2-7
TGCGCCAGCAGCTTGGCGTCCGAGCAGTACTTC
CASSLASEQYF
>TRBV7-8|NA|many|TRBJ2-3
TGTGCCAGCAGCGGGGGTTTAACAGATACGCAGTATTTT
CASSGGLTDTQYF
>TRBV9|NA|few|TRBJ2-3
TGTGCCAGCAGCGTTGTGAGCACAGATACGCAGTATTTT
CASSVVSTDTQYF
>TRBV28|TRBD1|many|TRBJ1-5
TGTGCCAGCAGGACGGGACAGCTCAATCAGCCCCAGCATTTT
CASRTGQLNQPQHF
>TRBV19|NA|NA|TRBJ2-1
TGTGCCAGTAGTATAGAGGCCAATAGCGGATCTTTCAATGAGCAGTTCTTC
CASSIEANSGSFNEQFF
>TRBV23-1|TRBD1|many|TRBJ2-7
TGCGCCCCCCGCCCAGGGGGAGCCTTATACGAGCAGTACTTC
CAPRPGGALYEQYF
>TRBV9|NA|few|TRBJ2-5
TGTGCCAGCAGCCCGAACCCGGGTCAGGAGACCCAGTACTTC
CASSPNPGQETQYF
>TRBV3-1|NA|few|TRBJ1-4
TGTGCCAGCAGCGGCAGTTCGGGACGTCTTGAAAAACTGTTTTTT
CASSGSSGRLEKLFF
>TRBV24-1|NA|NA|TRBJ1-1
TGTGCCACCAGTGACTCCACCTGGGGGAACACTGAAGCTTTCTTT
CATSDSTWGNTEAFF
>TRBV20-1|TRBD1|NA|TRBJ1-2
TGCAGTGCTAGGGACAGGGACAGCTATGGCTACACCTTC
CSARDRDSYGYTF
>TRBV12-3/TRBV12-4|NA|NA|TRBJ1-2
TGTGCCAGCAGTCGGGAACGAGGGAGCTACACCTTC
CASSRERGSYTF
>TRBV13|NA|NA|TRBJ1-1
TGTGCCAGCAGCTTAGGCCGGGAGATGAACACTGAAGCTTTCTTT
CASSLGREMNTEAFF
>TRBV7-3|NA|NA|TRBJ1-1
TGTGCCAGCAGCCAAAGGAAAGATGGCGAAGCTTTCTTT
CASSQRKDGEAFF
>TRBV29-1|NA|few|TRBJ1-2
TGCAGCGTAGGGGGGATTTCAGCCTCTGGCTACACCTTC
CSVGGISASGYTF
>TRBV20-1|NA|few|TRBJ1-5
TGCAGTGCTAGAGATCTAGGGAGGCCCCAGCATTTT
CSARDLGRPQHF
>TRBV4-3|NA|NA|TRBJ2-3
TGCGCCAGCAGCCAAGAGGAGTCTGCCAGTACGCAGTATTTT
CASSQEESASTQYF
>TRBV9|TRBD1|few|TRBJ1-1
TGTGCCAGCAGCCCTTGGACAGGGACGGGCACTGAAGCTTTCTTT
CASSPWTGTGTEAFF
>TRBV27|NA|NA|TRBJ2-5
TGTGCCAGCAGTTTATCGGACTCTAGCGTCCAGTACTTC
CASSLSDSSVQYF
>TRBV5-1|NA|NA|TRBJ1-4
TGCGCCAGCAGCTTGCGGAGGGACGGATCTGAAAAACTGTTTTTT
CASSLRRDGSEKLFF
>TRBV15|NA|NA|TRBJ1-5
TGTGCCACCAGCAAGTCAGGGTGGAATCAGCCCCAGCATTTT
CATSKSGWNQPQHF
>TRBV28|NA|NA|TRBJ1-5
TGTGCCAGCAGTTTGGGGACCCGAGGGGATCAGCCCCAGCATTTT
CASSLGTRGDQPQHF
>TRBV28|NA|many|TRBJ1-6
TGTGCCAGCAGTCCCTCCTTTGGGATGCCTTCACCCCTCCACTTT
CASSPSFGMPSPLHF
>TRBV20-1|NA|NA|TRBJ1-1
TGCAGTGCTGGAATTTCGATCAGGAACACTGAAGCTTTCTTT
CSAGISIRNTEAFF
>TRBV4-2|NA|few|TRBJ1-4
TGTGCCAGCAGCCAAGATGGACCCGGGGCTAATGAAAAACTGTTTTTT
CASSQDGPGANEKLFF
>TRBV2|NA|NA|TRBJ1-1
TGTGCCACCTGGAACTCAGGGGTTGGCACTGAAGCTTTCTTT
CATWNSGVGTEAFF
>TRBV28|NA|NA|TRBJ2-5
TGTGCCAGCAGTGGCAGGGTTCGGGAGACCCAGTACTTC
CASSGRVRETQYF
>TRBV12-3/TRBV12-4|TRBD1|few|TRBJ1-2
TGTGCCAGCAGTCGCGGACAGGGGAACTATGGCTACACCTTC
CASSRGQGNYGYTF
>TRBV5-5|NA|NA|TRBJ2-2
TGTGCCAGCAGCTTGGGCGGGGTCTTGCGCACCGGGGAGCTGTTTTTT
CASSLGGVLRTGELFF
>TRBV6-5|NA|few|TRBJ2-1
TGTGCCAGCAGTTACGGGGGCCAAAGCTCCTACAATGAGCAGTTCTTC
CASSYGGQSSYNEQFF
>TRBV15|NA|NA|TRBJ2-7
TGTGCCACCAGCAGAGATCTGAACTACGAGCAGTACTTC
CATSRDLNYEQYF
>TRBV2|TRBD1|NA|TRBJ2-7
TGTGCCAGCACCAGGGACAGGTACTCCTACGAGCAGTACTTC
CASTRDRYSYEQYF
>TRBV20-1|NA|NA|TRBJ1-4
TGCAGTGCTTACAGGCCAGGGAATGAAAAACTGTTTTTT
CSAYRPGNEKLFF
>TRBV6-1|NA|once|TRBJ2-3
TGTGCCAGCAGCCGCGCAGGGAAGCCAGATACGCAGTATTTT
CASSRAGKPDTQYF
>TRBV20-1|NA|NA|TRBJ2-2
TGCAGTGCTACAGTGGGAGGGAACACCGGGGAGCTGTTTTTT
CSATVGGNTGELFF
>TRBV6-1|NA|few|TRBJ2-3
TGTGCCAGCAGTCCCACAGGGTCCACAGATACGCAGTATTTT
CASSPTGSTDTQYF
>TRBV6-1|NA|NA|TRBJ2-7
TGTGCCAGCAGGGAGAACAGGAAACTCTACGAGCAGTACTTC
CASRENRKLYEQYF